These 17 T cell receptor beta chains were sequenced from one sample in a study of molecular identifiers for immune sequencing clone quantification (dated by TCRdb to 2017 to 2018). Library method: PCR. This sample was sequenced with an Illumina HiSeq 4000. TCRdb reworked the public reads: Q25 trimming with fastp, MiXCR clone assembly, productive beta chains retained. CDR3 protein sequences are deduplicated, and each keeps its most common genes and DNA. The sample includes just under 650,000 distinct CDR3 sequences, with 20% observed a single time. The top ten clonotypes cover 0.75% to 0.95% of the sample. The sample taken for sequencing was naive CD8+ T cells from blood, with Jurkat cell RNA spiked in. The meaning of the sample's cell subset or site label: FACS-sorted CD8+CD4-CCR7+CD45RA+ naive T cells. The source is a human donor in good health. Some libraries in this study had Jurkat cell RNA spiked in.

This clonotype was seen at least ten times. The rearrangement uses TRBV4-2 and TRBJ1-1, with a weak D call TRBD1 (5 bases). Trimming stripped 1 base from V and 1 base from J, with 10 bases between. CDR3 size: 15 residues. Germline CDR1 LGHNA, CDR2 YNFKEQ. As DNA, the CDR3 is TGTGCCAGCAGCCAAGTAGCAGGGACGAACACTGAAGCTTTCTTT. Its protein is CASSQVAGTNTEAFF.

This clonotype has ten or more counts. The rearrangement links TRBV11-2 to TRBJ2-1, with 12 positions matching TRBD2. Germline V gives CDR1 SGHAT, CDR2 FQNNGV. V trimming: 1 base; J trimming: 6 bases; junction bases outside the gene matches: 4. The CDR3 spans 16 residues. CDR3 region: CASSLAGLAGINEQFF. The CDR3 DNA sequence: TGTGCCAGCAGCTTAGCCGGACTAGCGGGGATCAATGAGCAGTTCTTC.

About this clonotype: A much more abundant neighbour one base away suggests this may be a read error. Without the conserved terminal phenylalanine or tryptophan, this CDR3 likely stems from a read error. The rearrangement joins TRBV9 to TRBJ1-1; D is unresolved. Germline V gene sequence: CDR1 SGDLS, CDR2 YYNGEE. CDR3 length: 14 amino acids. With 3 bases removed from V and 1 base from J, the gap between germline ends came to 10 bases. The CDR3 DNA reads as TGTGCCAGCAGCGAGCAGGCAGGGAACACTGAAGCTTTCCTT. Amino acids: CASSEQAGNTEAFL.

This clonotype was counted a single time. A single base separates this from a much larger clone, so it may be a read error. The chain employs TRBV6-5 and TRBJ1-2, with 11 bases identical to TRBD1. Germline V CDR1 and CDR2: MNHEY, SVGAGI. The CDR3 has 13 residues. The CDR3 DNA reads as TGTGCCAGCAGTCTGGACAGGGGGCATGGCTGCACCTTC. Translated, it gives CASSLDRGHGCTF.

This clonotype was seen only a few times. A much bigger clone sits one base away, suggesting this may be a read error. The CDR3 here is CSAKAELPTVPNEQFF. In DNA, the CDR3 is TGCAGTGCTAAAGCGGAATTACCAACAGTCCCAAATGAGCAGTTCTTC. This chain joins TRBV20-1 and TRBJ2-1, with TRBD2 as a possible D gene (5 bases). Trimming pared 4 bases from V and 7 bases from J, leaving 23 bases between. Germline-derived CDR1 and CDR2 are DFQATT and SNEGSKA (reference sequence). CDR3 length equals 16 residues.

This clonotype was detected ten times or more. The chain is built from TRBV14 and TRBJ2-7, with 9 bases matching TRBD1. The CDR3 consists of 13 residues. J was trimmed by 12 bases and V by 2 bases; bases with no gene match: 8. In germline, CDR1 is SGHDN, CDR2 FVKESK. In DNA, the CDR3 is TGTGCCAGCAGCCAACGGGACAGGGTGGTGTGGTACTTC. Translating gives CASSQRDRVVWYF.

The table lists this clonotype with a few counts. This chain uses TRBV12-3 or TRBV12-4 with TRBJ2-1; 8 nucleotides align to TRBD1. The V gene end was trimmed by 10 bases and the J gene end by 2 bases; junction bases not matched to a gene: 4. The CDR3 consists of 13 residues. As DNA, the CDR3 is TGTGCCACCGGGACAGGAACCTACAATGAGCAGTTCTTC. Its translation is CATGTGTYNEQFF.

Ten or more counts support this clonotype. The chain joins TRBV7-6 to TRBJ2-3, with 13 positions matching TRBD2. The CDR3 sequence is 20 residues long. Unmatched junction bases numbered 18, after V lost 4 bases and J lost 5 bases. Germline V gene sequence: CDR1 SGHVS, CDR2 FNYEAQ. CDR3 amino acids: CASSWRTGTGTSGMGDTQYF. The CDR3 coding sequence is TGTGCCAGCAGCTGGAGAACTGGGACAGGGACTAGCGGGATGGGAGATACGCAGTATTTT.

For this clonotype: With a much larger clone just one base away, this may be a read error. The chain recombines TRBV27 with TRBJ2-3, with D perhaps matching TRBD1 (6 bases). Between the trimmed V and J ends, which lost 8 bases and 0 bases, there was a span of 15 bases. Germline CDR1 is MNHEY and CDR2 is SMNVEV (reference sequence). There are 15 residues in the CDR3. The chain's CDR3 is CASGGSQSSTDTQYF. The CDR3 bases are TGTGCCAGCGGGGGCAGCCAGTCTAGCACAGATACGCAGTATTTT.

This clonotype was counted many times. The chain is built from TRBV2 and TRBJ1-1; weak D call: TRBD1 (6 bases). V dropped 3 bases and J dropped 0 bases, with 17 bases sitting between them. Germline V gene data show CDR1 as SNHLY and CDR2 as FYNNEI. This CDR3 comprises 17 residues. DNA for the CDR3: TGTGCCAGCAGTGATTGGGGGGACATCTACATGAACACTGAAGCTTTCTTT. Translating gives CASSDWGDIYMNTEAFF.

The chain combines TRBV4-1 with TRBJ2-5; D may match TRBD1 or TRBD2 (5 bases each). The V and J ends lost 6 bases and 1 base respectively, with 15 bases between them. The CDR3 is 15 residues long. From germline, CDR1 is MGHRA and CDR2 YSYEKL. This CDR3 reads CASRREWGSQETQYF. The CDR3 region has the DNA TGCGCCAGCAGACGTGAGTGGGGGAGCCAAGAGACCCAGTACTTC.

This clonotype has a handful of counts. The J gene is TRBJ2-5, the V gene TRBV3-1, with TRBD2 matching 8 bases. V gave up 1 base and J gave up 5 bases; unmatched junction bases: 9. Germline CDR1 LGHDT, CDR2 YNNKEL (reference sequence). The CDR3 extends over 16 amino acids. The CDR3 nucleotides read TGTGCCAGCAGCCAAGCCAGCGGGAGAATAGGCGAGACCCAGTACTTC. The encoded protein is CASSQASGRIGETQYF.

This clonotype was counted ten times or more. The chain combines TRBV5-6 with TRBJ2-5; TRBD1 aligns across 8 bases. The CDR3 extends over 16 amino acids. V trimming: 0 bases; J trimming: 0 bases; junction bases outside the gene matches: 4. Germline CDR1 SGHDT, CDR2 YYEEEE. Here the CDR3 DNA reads TGTGCCAGCAGCTTGGAGACAGGGGCCTACCAAGAGACCCAGTACTTC. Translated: CASSLETGAYQETQYF.

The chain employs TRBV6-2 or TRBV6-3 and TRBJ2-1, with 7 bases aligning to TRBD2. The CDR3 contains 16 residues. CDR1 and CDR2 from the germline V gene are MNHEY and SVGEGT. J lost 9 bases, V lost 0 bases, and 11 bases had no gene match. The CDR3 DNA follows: TGTGCCAGCAGTTACTCGGGGAGCGGGGCATGGAGTGAGCAGTTCTTC. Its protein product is CASSYSGSGAWSEQFF.

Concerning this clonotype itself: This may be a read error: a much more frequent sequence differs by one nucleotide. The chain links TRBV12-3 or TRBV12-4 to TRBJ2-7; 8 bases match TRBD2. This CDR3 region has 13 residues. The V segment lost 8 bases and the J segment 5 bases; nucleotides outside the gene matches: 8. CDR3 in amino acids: CASGLSGSHEQYF. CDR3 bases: TGTGCCAGCGGATTGAGCGGGAGCCACGAGCAGTACTTC.

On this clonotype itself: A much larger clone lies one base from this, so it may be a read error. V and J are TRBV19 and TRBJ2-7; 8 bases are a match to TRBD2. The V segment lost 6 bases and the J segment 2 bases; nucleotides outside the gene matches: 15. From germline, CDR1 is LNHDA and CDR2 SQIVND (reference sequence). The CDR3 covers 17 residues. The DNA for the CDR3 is TGTGCCAGTAGCCCGACTAGCGAATACGGGGAGGCCTACGAGCAGTACTTC. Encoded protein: CASSPTSEYGEAYEQYF.

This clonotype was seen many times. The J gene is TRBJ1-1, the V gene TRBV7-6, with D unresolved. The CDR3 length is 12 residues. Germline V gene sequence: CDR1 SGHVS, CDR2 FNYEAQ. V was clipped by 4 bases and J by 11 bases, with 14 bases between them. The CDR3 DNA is TGTGCCAGCAGCTCCGGTGGGAGCGAGGCTTTCTTT. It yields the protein CASSSGGSEAFF. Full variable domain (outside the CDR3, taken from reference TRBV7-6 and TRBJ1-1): GAGVSQSPRYKVTKRGQDVALRCDPISGHVSLYWYRQALGQGPEFLTYFNYEAQQDKSGLPNDRFSAERPEGSISTLTIQRTEQRDSAMYRCASSSGGSEAFFGQGTRLTVV.